These T cell receptor beta chains were read from a single sample in a study of blood T cells in healthy people across ages. TCRdb passed the 5' RACE reads through MiXCR, listing each CDR3 protein once. The data show roughly 900,000 distinct CDR3 sequences, under 50% seen once. The sequenced sample was blood. All receptors derive from a man aged 25 to 40 in good health. The CDR3 runs from the conserved cysteine through the conserved F or W. Fields, in order: CDR3 length, J gene, clone size, D gene, V gene, CDR3 DNA, CDR3 protein. D genes are given only for firm matches. Not every row has a clone size; where given, it reads once, few, many or a size class.

cdr3_length: 14
j_call: TRBJ1-6
clone_size: -
d_call: -
v_call: TRBV11-1
cdr3_nt: TGTGCCAGCAGCGTCCCGGGCGGGAATTCACCCCTCCACTTT
cdr3_aa: CASSVPGGNSPLHF

cdr3_length: 14
j_call: TRBJ2-7
clone_size: -
d_call: -
v_call: TRBV4-1
cdr3_nt: TGCGCCAGCAGCCAAGACGTGAGCTCCTACGAGCAGTACTTC
cdr3_aa: CASSQDVSSYEQYF

cdr3_length: 14
j_call: TRBJ1-1
clone_size: -
d_call: -
v_call: TRBV10-3
cdr3_nt: TGTGCCATCAGTGAACCCAGACAGAACACTGAAGCTTTCTTT
cdr3_aa: CAISEPRQNTEAFF

cdr3_length: 15
j_call: TRBJ2-3
clone_size: once
d_call: -
v_call: TRBV6-1
cdr3_nt: TGTGCCAGCAGTGAGTCAGGGAAAATCACAGATACGCAGTATTTT
cdr3_aa: CASSESGKITDTQYF

cdr3_length: 15
j_call: TRBJ1-5
clone_size: -
d_call: -
v_call: TRBV27
cdr3_nt: TGTGCCAGCAGTTTATTAGGCCAGTACAATCAGCCCCAGCATTTT
cdr3_aa: CASSLLGQYNQPQHF

cdr3_length: 14
j_call: TRBJ1-2
clone_size: few
d_call: TRBD1
v_call: TRBV6-5
cdr3_nt: TGTGCCAGCAGTTACGGACAGGAGACCCATGGCTACACCTTC
cdr3_aa: CASSYGQETHGYTF

cdr3_length: 15
j_call: TRBJ2-7
clone_size: -
d_call: -
v_call: TRBV20-1
cdr3_nt: TGCAGTGCTAACCCGGCAGGCGTGACCTCCTACGAGCAGTACTTC
cdr3_aa: CSANPAGVTSYEQYF

cdr3_length: 15
j_call: TRBJ2-4
clone_size: many
d_call: -
v_call: TRBV11-3
cdr3_nt: TGTGCCAGCAGCTTAGGTCGGTTAGCCAAAAACATTCAGTACTTC
cdr3_aa: CASSLGRLAKNIQYF

cdr3_length: 13
j_call: TRBJ2-7
clone_size: few
d_call: TRBD1
v_call: TRBV10-3
cdr3_nt: TGTGCCGCCGGGACAGGGGCAGCCTACGAGCAGTACTTC
cdr3_aa: CAAGTGAAYEQYF

cdr3_length: 15
j_call: TRBJ1-3
clone_size: -
d_call: -
v_call: TRBV12-3/TRBV12-4
cdr3_nt: TGTGCCAGCAGTTTGGCAGGGAACTCTGGAAACACCATATATTTT
cdr3_aa: CASSLAGNSGNTIYF

cdr3_length: 14
j_call: TRBJ1-6
clone_size: -
d_call: -
v_call: TRBV12-3/TRBV12-4
cdr3_nt: TGTGCCAGCCGAGGAAGAATTGGTAATTCACCCCTCCACTTT
cdr3_aa: CASRGRIGNSPLHF

cdr3_length: 17
j_call: TRBJ2-3
clone_size: few
d_call: TRBD1
v_call: TRBV11-2
cdr3_nt: TGTGCCAGCAGCTTCGTGGGGAGCAGGGGGCTCACAGATACGCAGTATTTT
cdr3_aa: CASSFVGSRGLTDTQYF

cdr3_length: 14
j_call: TRBJ2-7
clone_size: -
d_call: TRBD1
v_call: TRBV30
cdr3_nt: TGTGCCTGGAGTATGGGACAGGGCGCCTACGAGCAGTACTTC
cdr3_aa: CAWSMGQGAYEQYF

cdr3_length: 16
j_call: TRBJ2-3
clone_size: -
d_call: TRBD2
v_call: TRBV20-1
cdr3_nt: TGCAGTGCTATAGATAGTTCAGCGGGGGGGCCAGATACGCAGTATTTT
cdr3_aa: CSAIDSSAGGPDTQYF

cdr3_length: 16
j_call: TRBJ1-2
clone_size: -
d_call: -
v_call: TRBV4-3
cdr3_nt: TGCGCCAGCAGCCAAGTCTCTCAGGGAAAGGGCTATGGCTACACCTTC
cdr3_aa: CASSQVSQGKGYGYTF

cdr3_length: 13
j_call: TRBJ1-1
clone_size: few
d_call: -
v_call: TRBV20-1
cdr3_nt: TGCAGTGCTACCCTTCGTACTGGCCCTGAAGCTTTCTTT
cdr3_aa: CSATLRTGPEAFF

cdr3_length: 19
j_call: TRBJ2-7
clone_size: once
d_call: TRBD2
v_call: TRBV4-3
cdr3_nt: TGCGCCAGCAGCCAAGGGACCGGGACTAGCGGGAGGCAATTCTACGAGCAGTACTTC
cdr3_aa: CASSQGTGTSGRQFYEQYF

cdr3_length: 13
j_call: TRBJ2-7
clone_size: -
d_call: -
v_call: TRBV6-2/TRBV6-3
cdr3_nt: TGTGCCAGCAGAATAAATCAGATCTACGAGCAGTACTTC
cdr3_aa: CASRINQIYEQYF

cdr3_length: 17
j_call: TRBJ1-1
clone_size: few
d_call: -
v_call: TRBV18
cdr3_nt: TGTGCCAGCTCACCACCTCAGTCCGGGTGGGTTCCCACTGAAGCTTTCTTT
cdr3_aa: CASSPPQSGWVPTEAFF

cdr3_length: 19
j_call: TRBJ1-6
clone_size: -
d_call: TRBD1
v_call: TRBV6-1
cdr3_nt: TGTGCCAGCAGTGAATCGGGACAGGGTCGTGCGGGCGGTAATTCACCCCTCCACTTT
cdr3_aa: CASSESGQGRAGGNSPLHF

cdr3_length: 15
j_call: TRBJ2-7
clone_size: few
d_call: TRBD2
v_call: TRBV4-3
cdr3_nt: TGCGCCAGCAGCCAAGGACTAGCGGGGCTTTACGAGCAGTACTTC
cdr3_aa: CASSQGLAGLYEQYF

cdr3_length: 13
j_call: TRBJ1-4
clone_size: few
d_call: -
v_call: TRBV12-3/TRBV12-4
cdr3_nt: TGTGCCAGCACCGGGCAGGTGGGGGAAAAACTGTTTTTT
cdr3_aa: CASTGQVGEKLFF

cdr3_length: 17
j_call: TRBJ2-7
clone_size: few
d_call: TRBD2
v_call: TRBV6-2/TRBV6-3
cdr3_nt: TGTGCCAGCAGTTCTTGGACTAGCGGGGGGCTCTCCTACGAGCAGTACTTC
cdr3_aa: CASSSWTSGGLSYEQYF

cdr3_length: 14
j_call: TRBJ2-1
clone_size: -
d_call: TRBD2
v_call: TRBV12-3/TRBV12-4
cdr3_nt: TGTGCCAGCAGTTTTAGCGGGGGGACCAATGAGCAGTTCTTC
cdr3_aa: CASSFSGGTNEQFF

cdr3_length: 16
j_call: TRBJ2-7
clone_size: -
d_call: TRBD1
v_call: TRBV5-6
cdr3_nt: TGTGCCAGCAGCTCCGATACGGGACAGGGCGGATACGAGCAGTACTTC
cdr3_aa: CASSSDTGQGGYEQYF

cdr3_length: 16
j_call: TRBJ2-7
clone_size: -
d_call: -
v_call: TRBV9
cdr3_nt: TGTGCCAGCAGCCCAGGGGGGTCCTTTCCCTCCTACGAGCAGTACTTC
cdr3_aa: CASSPGGSFPSYEQYF

cdr3_length: 14
j_call: TRBJ2-7
clone_size: -
d_call: TRBD1
v_call: TRBV28
cdr3_nt: TGTGCCAGCCCTGACAGGGGACAGCTTTACGAGCAGTACTTC
cdr3_aa: CASPDRGQLYEQYF

cdr3_length: 17
j_call: TRBJ1-4
clone_size: -
d_call: TRBD1
v_call: TRBV6-5
cdr3_nt: TGTGCCAGCAGTTCCCGAACCGGGACAGATAATAATGAAAAACTGTTTTTT
cdr3_aa: CASSSRTGTDNNEKLFF

cdr3_length: 15
j_call: TRBJ1-1
clone_size: -
d_call: -
v_call: TRBV4-1
cdr3_nt: TGCGCCAGCAGCTTTGTGGCAGGGCCTAACACTGAAGCTTTCTTT
cdr3_aa: CASSFVAGPNTEAFF

cdr3_length: 13
j_call: TRBJ2-7
clone_size: -
d_call: -
v_call: TRBV29-1
cdr3_nt: TGCAGCGTTGGGCGGACGGACGCCTACGAGCAGTACTTC
cdr3_aa: CSVGRTDAYEQYF